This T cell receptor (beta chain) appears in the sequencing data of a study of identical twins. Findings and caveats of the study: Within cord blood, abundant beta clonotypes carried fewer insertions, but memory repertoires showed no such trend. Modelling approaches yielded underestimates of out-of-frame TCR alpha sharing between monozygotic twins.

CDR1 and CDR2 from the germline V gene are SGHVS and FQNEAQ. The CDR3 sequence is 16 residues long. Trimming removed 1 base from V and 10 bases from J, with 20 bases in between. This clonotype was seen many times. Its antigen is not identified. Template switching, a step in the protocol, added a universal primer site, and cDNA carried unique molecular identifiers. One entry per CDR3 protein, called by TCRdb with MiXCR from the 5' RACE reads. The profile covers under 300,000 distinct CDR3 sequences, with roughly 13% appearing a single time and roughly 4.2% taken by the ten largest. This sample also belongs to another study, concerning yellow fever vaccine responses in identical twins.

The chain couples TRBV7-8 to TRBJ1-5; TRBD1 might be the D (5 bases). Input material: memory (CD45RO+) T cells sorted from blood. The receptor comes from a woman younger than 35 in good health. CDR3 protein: CASSLGDVGAISPQHF. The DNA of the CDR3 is TGTGCCAGCAGCTTAGGGGACGTCGGAGCAATCAGCCCCCAGCATTTT.